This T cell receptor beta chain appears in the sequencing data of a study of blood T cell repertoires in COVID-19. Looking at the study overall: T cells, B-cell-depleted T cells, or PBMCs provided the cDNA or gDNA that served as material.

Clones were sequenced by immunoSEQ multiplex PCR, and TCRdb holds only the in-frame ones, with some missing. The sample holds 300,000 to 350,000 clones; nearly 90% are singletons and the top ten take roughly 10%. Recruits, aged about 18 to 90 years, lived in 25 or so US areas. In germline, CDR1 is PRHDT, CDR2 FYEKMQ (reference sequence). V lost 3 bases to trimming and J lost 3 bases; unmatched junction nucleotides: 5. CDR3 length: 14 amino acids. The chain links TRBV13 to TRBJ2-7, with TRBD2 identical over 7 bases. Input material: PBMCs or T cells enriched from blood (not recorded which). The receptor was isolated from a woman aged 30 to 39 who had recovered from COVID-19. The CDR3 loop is CASSFRLADYEQYF. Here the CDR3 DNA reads TGTGCCAGCAGCTTTCGGCTAGCGGACTACGAGCAGTACTTC.